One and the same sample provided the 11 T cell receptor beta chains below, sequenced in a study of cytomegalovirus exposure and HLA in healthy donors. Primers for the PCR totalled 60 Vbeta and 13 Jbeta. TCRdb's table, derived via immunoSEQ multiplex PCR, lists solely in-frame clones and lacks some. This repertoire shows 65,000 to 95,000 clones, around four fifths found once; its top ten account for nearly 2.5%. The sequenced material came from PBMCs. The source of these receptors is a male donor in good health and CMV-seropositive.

The chain's CDR3 is CASRVASAAGLEQYF. CDR3 sequence (DNA): TGTGCCAGCAGAGTAGCCTCCGCGGCGGGGCTTGAGCAGTACTTC. This chain uses TRBV6-1 with TRBJ2-7; D possibly corresponds to TRBD2 (6 bases). The CDR3 length is 15 residues. CDR1 is MNHNS, CDR2 SASEGT, per germline. V lost 6 bases, J lost 7 bases, and 22 bases lay in between.

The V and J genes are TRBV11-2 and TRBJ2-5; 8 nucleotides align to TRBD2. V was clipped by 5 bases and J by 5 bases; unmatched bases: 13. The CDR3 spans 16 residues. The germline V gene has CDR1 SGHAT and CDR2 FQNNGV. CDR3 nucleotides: TGTGCCAGCAGCGGCGGACTGGGGACTAGGCGCGAGACCCAGTACTTC. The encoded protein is CASSGGLGTRRETQYF.

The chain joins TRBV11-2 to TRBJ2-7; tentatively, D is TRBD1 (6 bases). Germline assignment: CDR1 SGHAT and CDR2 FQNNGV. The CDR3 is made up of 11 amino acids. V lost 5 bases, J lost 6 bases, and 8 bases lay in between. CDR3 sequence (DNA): TGTGCCAGCAGCCAAGGGGGCGAGCAGTACTTC. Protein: CASSQGGEQYF.

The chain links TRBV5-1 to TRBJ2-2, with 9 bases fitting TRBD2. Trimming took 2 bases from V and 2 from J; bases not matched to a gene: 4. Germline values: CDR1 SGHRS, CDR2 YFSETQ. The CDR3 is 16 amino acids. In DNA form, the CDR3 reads TGCGCCAGCAGCTTTGGGCTAGCGGGAAACACCGGGGAGCTGTTTTTT. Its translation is CASSFGLAGNTGELFF.

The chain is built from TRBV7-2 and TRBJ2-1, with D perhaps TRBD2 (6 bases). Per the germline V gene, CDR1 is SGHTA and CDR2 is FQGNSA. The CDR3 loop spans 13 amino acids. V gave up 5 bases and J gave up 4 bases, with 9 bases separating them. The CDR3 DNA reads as TGTGCCAGCAGCCCCGGGACTTACAATGAGCAGTTCTTC. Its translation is CASSPGTYNEQFF.

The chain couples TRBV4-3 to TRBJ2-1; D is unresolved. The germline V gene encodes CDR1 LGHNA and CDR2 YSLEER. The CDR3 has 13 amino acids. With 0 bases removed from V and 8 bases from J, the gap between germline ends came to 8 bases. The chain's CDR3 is CASSQDMGHEQFF. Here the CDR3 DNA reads TGCGCCAGCAGCCAAGATATGGGCCATGAGCAGTTCTTC.

The CDR3 DNA reads as TGTGCCAGCAGTGCCCACAGGGTTAATTCACCCCTCCACTTT. Translation: CASSAHRVNSPLHF. The chain has TRBV25-1 and TRBJ1-6, with a weak D call TRBD1 (6 bases). This CDR3 is built from 14 residues. V was cut by 4 bases and J by 6 bases, with 10 bases left in between. The germline CDR1 and CDR2 sequences are MGHDK and SYGVNS.

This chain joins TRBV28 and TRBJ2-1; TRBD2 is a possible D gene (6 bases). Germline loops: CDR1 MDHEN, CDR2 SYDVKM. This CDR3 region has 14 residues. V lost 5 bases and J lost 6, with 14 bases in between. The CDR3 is CASSITGTSNEQFF. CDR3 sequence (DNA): TGTGCCAGCAGTATTACCGGGACTTCCAATGAGCAGTTCTTC.

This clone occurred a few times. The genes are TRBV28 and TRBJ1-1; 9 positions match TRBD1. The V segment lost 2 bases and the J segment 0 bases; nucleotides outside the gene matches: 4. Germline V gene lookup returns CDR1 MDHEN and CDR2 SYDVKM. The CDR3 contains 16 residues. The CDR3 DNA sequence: TGTGCCAGCAGTTTAGGGGACAGGGCCTTGAACACTGAAGCTTTCTTT. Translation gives CASSLGDRALNTEAFF.

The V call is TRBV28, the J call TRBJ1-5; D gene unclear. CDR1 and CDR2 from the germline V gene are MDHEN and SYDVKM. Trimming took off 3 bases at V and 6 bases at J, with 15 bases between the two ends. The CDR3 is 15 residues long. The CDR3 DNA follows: TGTGCCAGCAGTTTTTCTAGCCCAAGGAGTCAGCCCCAGCATTTT. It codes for CASSFSSPRSQPQHF.

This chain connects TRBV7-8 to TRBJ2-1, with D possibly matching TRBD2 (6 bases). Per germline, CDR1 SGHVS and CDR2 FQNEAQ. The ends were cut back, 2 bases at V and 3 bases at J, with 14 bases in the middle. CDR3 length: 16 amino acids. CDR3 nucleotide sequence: TGTGCCAGCAGCTTAACCAGCGGGCTACTCTACAATGAGCAGTTCTTC. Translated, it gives CASSLTSGLLYNEQFF. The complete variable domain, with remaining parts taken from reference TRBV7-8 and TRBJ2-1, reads GAGVSQSPRYKVAKRGQDVALRCDPISGHVSLFWYQQALGQGPEFLTYFQNEAQLDKSGLPSDRFFAERPEGSVSTLKIQRTQQEDSAVYLCASSLTSGLLYNEQFFGPGTRLTVL.